This T cell receptor (beta chain) derives from a study of T cell clones after liver transplantation. On the study more broadly: A pre-transplant mixed lymphocyte reaction with TCRbeta sequencing defined graft-donor-reactive clones followed in post-transplant blood. Apart from three HCV-positive recipients, transplants were for non-autoimmune, non-viral reasons. Overall study results and limits: Post-transplant time points were not standardized, so conclusions are preliminary.

This clone showed up just a few times. The target antigen is unknown. The CDR3 spans 15 residues. Germline V CDR1 and CDR2: LNHNV, YYDKDF (reference sequence). J was trimmed by 6 bases and V by 0 bases; bases with no gene match: 5. The repertoire was sequenced with immunoSEQ multiplex PCR; TCRdb's copy has only in-frame clones and lacks some. The table records around 43,000 clones, roughly 84% of them present only once. This TCR derives from a human patient who received a liver transplant. Some T cells may have come from the graft donor. The chain recombines TRBV15 with TRBJ2-7; TRBD2 matches 10 bases. This sample comprised CD4+ T cells from blood, obtained 24 months after liver transplant. CDR3 protein: CATSRESSGRSEQYF. CDR3 in DNA: TGTGCCACCAGCAGAGAGTCTAGCGGGAGAAGCGAGCAGTACTTC.